This TCR beta chain was identified in a study of shared clonotypes between healthy human individuals. Study results and caveats: The study's rarefaction showed incomplete sorted-subset sequencing despite large depth.

Assay: immunoSEQ multiplex PCR; the TCRdb copy retains only in-frame clones and omits some. This sample has about 2.5 million clones, with roughly 92% found just once. All donors qualified as healthy HIV-negative adults and had experienced no recent acute infections or vaccinations. This clone was seen only once. Its target is not known. This CDR3 has 16 amino acids. J lost 6 bases, V lost 6 bases, and 11 bases had no gene match. Germline values: CDR1 SGHNT, CDR2 YENEEA. The sequenced material came from naive CD4+ T cells from PBMCs. Noted subset: CD45RA+ positively selected. The rearrangement links TRBV11-3 to TRBJ2-3, with 11 positions matching TRBD2. The receptor was derived from a man aged 18 to 30 in good health. Some clones in this sample may be carry-over from other donors' samples. The CDR3 DNA reads as TGTGCCAGCAGTGTAGGATTAGCGGGAGGGCCTGATACGCAGTATTTT. Translating it yields CASSVGLAGGPDTQYF.